This entry concerns a single T cell receptor (beta chain). Produced via immunoSEQ multiplex PCR; TCRdb's table is partial and in-frame only. The table shows some 96,000 clones, with 70% to 85% occurring only once. This sample stems from a study of OX40 agonist ivuxolimab in advanced cancers. This CDR3 has 15 residues. Patients with a history of autoimmune disease or on systemic immunosuppression were excluded. The source material was CD4+ or CD8+ T cells sorted from blood, sampled in a trial of the OX40 agonist ivuxolimab. The TCR was taken from an adult with an advanced solid tumor such as melanoma, head and neck, liver or kidney cancer. J is TRBJ2-3 and V is TRBV21-1. TRBV21-1 is noted as a pseudogene. Here the CDR3 DNA reads TGTGCCAGCAGCAGCTTGGACCCCTGCACAGATACGCAGTATTTT. This encodes CASSSLDPCTDTQYF.